Included here is one T cell receptor beta chain sequence, with context. The clone's antigen remains unknown. Per-nucleotide qualities are absent, and no much larger clonotype sits a single base away. These data belong to a study of cytomegalovirus exposure and HLA in healthy donors (dated by TCRdb to about 2017). Broadly, across the study: An earlier analysis of about 530 of the donors reported 250 to 300 Gb of sequence data and 90 million to 120 million unique TCR beta sequences obtained from some 200 million T cells. Besides the first cohort of under 700 subjects, a separate validation cohort made up of roughly 120 different subjects was used. A later analysis re-examined previously published TCR beta repertoires from more than 600 donors and added high-resolution HLA genotyping to investigate patterns of TCR occurrence. An early release that covered roughly 600 HLA-typed donors contained 300 to 350 gigabases of sequencing data and 85 million to 100 million unique TCR sequences. To predict cytomegalovirus infection status, the study brought together high-throughput TCR immunosequencing, statistical association of individual TCRs with disease status, and machine learning. The later analysis used no new phenotypic data to find candidate immune exposures, relying instead on TCR beta sequences and their occurrence across donors. All discovery cohort repertoires had been generated using a single sequencing platform. A handful of DR-DQ haplotypes were handled as single units for association and clustering because linkage in the cohort was strong. An earlier analysis of approximately 580 of the donors used high-throughput TCR beta sequencing to judge whether each TCR beta V gene segment behaved as functional or pseudogenic. Donor age, sex, ethnicity and CMV serostatus were collected together with the repertoire data. Genome-wide SNP genotypes for about three fifths of the 666 donors were used in a later genetic analysis, which treated that subset as a discovery cohort. Of the approximately 370 genotyped donors, 70% to 90% were placed in the genetic ancestry cluster associated with self-reported Caucasian donors. Typing coverage varied by locus: 629-630 donors for A, B, C, DRB1 and DQB1; roughly 510 for DQA1; over 600 for DPA1; approximately 470 for DPB1. The study aimed to test whether cataloging public T cell receptors could reveal signatures of past pathogen exposure. Across about 380 genotyped donors of the cohort, an average of about 250,000 unique TCR beta nucleotide sequences per donor were sequenced, and roughly 20% of those sequences were non-productive. The T cell repertoires of 550 to 850 subjects were profiled by immunosequencing and related to cytomegalovirus serostatus. HLA typing included class I and class II loci at four-digit resolution. Results the study describes overall, beyond this receptor: In both the original and validation cohorts, the classifier was reported to diagnose cytomegalovirus status with high specificity and sensitivity. Compared with the 666-donor mean, donors in an Asian-associated ancestry cluster had fewer N-insertions in productive TCRs, according to a later genetic analysis. Some IMGT-functional V segments, including TRBV6-2 and TRBV6-3, could not be told apart with the 87-base-pair reads, so those segments were excluded. The authors suggested that the approach could potentially be extended to other disease states and immunological phenotypes. Correlated functional status among segregating V segments might reflect linkage disequilibrium, but an unknown experimental factor could not be ruled out. A further reported finding was that TCR beta sequences accurately predicted the HLA-A and HLA-B alleles for most subjects in the first cohort. In a later analysis, TCR association rates were found to vary across HLA loci, with the most associated TCRs seen for DRB1 alleles and the fewest for HLA-C alleles. Broadly in line with IMGT annotations, most TCR beta V segments showed up in productive rearrangements about 87% or about 30% of the time in an earlier analysis of 587 of the donors. A later genetic analysis associated a missense DCLRE1C variant with V-gene and J-gene trimming of TCR beta chains, and an independent cohort replicated the association. Roughly uniform sequencing depth across donors was assumed in presence/absence analyses, although this assumption may not hold. When HLA alleles, especially DR and DQ, strongly co-occurred, TCR associations were difficult to assign to individual alleles. Because HLA typing was unavailable for some donors at each locus, only the typed subset was used in association tests. In a later analysis, around 17,000 TCR beta sequences were associated with specific HLA alleles at a false discovery rate of 0.05. Several of the top co-occurrence clusters appeared to be linked to parvovirus B19, influenza, CMV and Epstein-Barr virus, according to a later analysis. Compared with equally common non-associated chains, HLA-associated TCR beta chains in a later analysis were more clonally expanded and had lower generation probabilities. The sequencing pipeline was judged likely to have produced a cluster of highly shared sequence variants as a technical artifact. In the study, 150 to 200 TCR beta chains were listed as associated with cytomegalovirus. Most TCR sequences were seen in very few donors, while some public TCRs were found in many individuals. This cohort had only TCR beta chains sequenced, and the lack of alpha or paired-chain data limited which features could be detected. For the cohort, immune exposure information was limited to CMV serostatus. The earlier analysis of 587 of the donors excluded 15 to 20 rarely observed V segments, including chromosome 9 orphons, because counts were too low. A few of the identified cytomegalovirus-associated TCR beta chains were confirmed in vitro to be specific for cytomegalovirus antigens. According to a later analysis, most CMV-associated TCR beta chains appeared to be HLA-restricted, and the HLA associations seemed to be driven largely by CMV exposure.

The germline V gene (reference sequence) specifies MNHNY as CDR1 and SVGAGI as CDR2. The CDR3, cysteine through phenylalanine, is 14 amino acids long. Of all the DNA, just the CDR3 is kept, 42 bases in frame from base 1. V is cut by 4 bases and J by 2 bases, and the space between the germline ends is 11 bases. Library creation used the immunoSEQ multiplex PCR assay. For the multiplex PCR, a mixture combining 60 forward primers for TCR Vbeta segments and 13 reverse primers for TCR Jbeta segments was used. The CDR3 region of rearranged TCR beta genes was amplified from genomic DNA by a multiplex PCR assay. On the Illumina HiSeq System, the amplified TCR beta libraries were sequenced as 87-base-pair reads. In the source study's methods: Across the 666 repertoires, a later analysis counted about 81 million unique TCR beta chains, around 11 million of which were shared by at least two donors. Raw reads were error-corrected and collapsed into unique sequences with a nearest-neighbor algorithm that merged closely related sequences to remove PCR and sequencing errors. CDR3 sequences were aligned to IMGT reference sequences to assign V, D and J gene segments. For a sequence to be retained, a match of at least six nucleotides to both a V gene segment and a J gene segment was required. Rearrangements were classified as productive when the CDR3 lacked stop codons and remained in frame with V and J, and all other rearrangements were classified as non-productive. CDR3 was defined according to IMGT convention as the region running from the second conserved V-encoded cysteine to the conserved J-encoded phenylalanine. In an earlier analysis of around 570 of the donors, sequences lacking an unambiguous match to a single V gene segment were excluded. An earlier analysis of 500 to 600 of the donors classified V segments as functional when productive rearrangements were above 56.7% and as segregating when the standard deviation between donors was above 5%. To diagnose cytomegalovirus status from the catalog of TCR beta chain sequences, a statistical classification framework was built. In a later analysis, TCR nucleotide sequences were compared against IMGT/GENE-DB human TR gene sequences so that V and J genes could be assigned. Using the TCRdist pipeline, a later analysis assigned CDR3 sequences along with most-parsimonious VDJ recombination scenarios. In a later analysis, every TCR beta chain was defined by the combination of its CDR3 amino acid sequence and its V-gene family, and reads without a unique V-gene family were dropped. As a way to deal with suspected cross-contamination and a sequencing artifact, a later analysis dropped 450 to 700 nucleotide sequences that were highly shared and had low generation probability. For each public chain, a later analysis derived a clonal expansion index from normalized ranks of inferred template counts within each repertoire. A later analysis computed generation probabilities with a VDJ recombination model fitted to out-of-frame rearrangements, and checked the results against IGoR. Hypergeometric tests were used in a later analysis to score TCR-TCR, TCR-HLA and TCR-CMV co-occurrence, with a repertoire-size bias correction applied to the TCR pairs. To estimate false discovery rates, a later analysis permuted the HLA or CMV assignments 20 times. In a later analysis, co-occurring TCRs were grouped using DBSCAN, with TCRdist sequence similarity added in when clustering inside HLA-allele-positive subsets. Repertoires with fewer than 30,000 or more than 120,000 public chains, plus five repertoires with anomalous nucleotide sharing, were excluded from co-occurrence clustering. TCRdb carries this immuneACCESS record with in-frame sequences only. Its versions omit some clonotypes, under half of them owing to an unresolved V gene in the studies checked, with the rest unexplained. V, J and clone size derive from that table, while D and trimming were established from the DNA sequence. This sample has about 140,000 clones in its table, and 75% to 80% of those were observed once. The ten biggest clones cover 3.9% of the sample.

The cohort consisted of 600 to 700 healthy bone marrow donors. Cohort members were all nominally healthy when sampled, although unrecorded immune exposures were likely present. The donor was CMV seronegative and belonged to the group of several hundred seronegative cohort members. Each donor provided a peripheral blood sample, and peripheral blood mononuclear cells were used for TCR beta sequencing. Genomic DNA extraction from the blood cell samples was performed with the Qiagen DNeasy Blood Extraction Kit. This sequence uses TRBV6-6 and TRBJ1-2; no D segment can be confidently identified. Sequenced sample: PBMCs. This sequence was found in a man between 18 and 29 years old in good health and CMV-seronegative. The DNA is TGTGCCAGCAGTTTCGGCAGTAGCAACTATGGCTACACCTTC. The translation is CASSFGSSNYGYTF.